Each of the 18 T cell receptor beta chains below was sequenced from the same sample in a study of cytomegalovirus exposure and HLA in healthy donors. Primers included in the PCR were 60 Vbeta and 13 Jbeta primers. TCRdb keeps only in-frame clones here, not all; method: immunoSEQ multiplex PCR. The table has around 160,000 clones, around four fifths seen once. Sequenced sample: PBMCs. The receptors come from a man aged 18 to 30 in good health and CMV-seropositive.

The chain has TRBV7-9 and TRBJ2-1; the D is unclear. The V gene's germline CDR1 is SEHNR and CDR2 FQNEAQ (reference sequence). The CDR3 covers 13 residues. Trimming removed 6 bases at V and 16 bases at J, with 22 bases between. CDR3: CASSPRSEYVQFF. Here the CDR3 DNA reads TGTGCCAGCAGTCCTCGGAGCGAATATGTGCAATTCTTC.

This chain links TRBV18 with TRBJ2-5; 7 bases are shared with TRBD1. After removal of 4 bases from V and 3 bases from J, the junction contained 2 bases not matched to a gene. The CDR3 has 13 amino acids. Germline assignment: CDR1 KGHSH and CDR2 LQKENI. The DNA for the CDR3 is TGTGCCAGCTCACAGGGGGCTAAAGAGACCCAGTACTTC. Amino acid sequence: CASSQGAKETQYF. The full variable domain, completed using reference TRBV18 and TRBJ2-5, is NAGVMQNPRHLVRRRGQEARLRCSPMKGHSHVYWYRQLPEEGLKFMVYLQKENIIDESGMPKERFSAEFPKEGPSILRIQQVVRGDSAAYFCASSQGAKETQYFGPGTRLLVL.

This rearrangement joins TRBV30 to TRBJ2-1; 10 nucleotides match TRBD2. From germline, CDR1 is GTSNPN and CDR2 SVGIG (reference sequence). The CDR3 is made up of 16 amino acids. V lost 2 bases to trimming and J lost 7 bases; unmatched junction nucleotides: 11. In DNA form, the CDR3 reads TGTGCCTGGAGTCGCCTAGCGGGAGCTCGGGGAAATGAGCAGTTCTTC. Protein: CAWSRLAGARGNEQFF. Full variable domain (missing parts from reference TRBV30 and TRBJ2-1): SQTIHQWPATLVQPVGSPLSLECTVEGTSNPNLYWYRQAAGRGLQLLFYSVGIGQISSEVPQNLSASRPQDRQFILSSKKLLLSDSGFYLCAWSRLAGARGNEQFFGPGTRLTVL.

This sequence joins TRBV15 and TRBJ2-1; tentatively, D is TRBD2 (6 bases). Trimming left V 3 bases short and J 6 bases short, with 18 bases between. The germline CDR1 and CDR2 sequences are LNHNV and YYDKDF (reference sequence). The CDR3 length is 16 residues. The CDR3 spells CATSREGSPRGNEQFF. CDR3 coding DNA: TGTGCCACCAGCAGGGAGGGATCACCTCGGGGCAATGAGCAGTTCTTC. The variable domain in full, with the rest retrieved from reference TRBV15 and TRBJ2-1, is DAMVIQNPRYQVTQFGKPVTLSCSQTLNHNVMYWYQQKSSQAPKLLFHYYDKDFNNEADTPDNFQSRRPNTSFCFLDIRSPGLGDTAMYLCATSREGSPRGNEQFFGPGTRLTVL.

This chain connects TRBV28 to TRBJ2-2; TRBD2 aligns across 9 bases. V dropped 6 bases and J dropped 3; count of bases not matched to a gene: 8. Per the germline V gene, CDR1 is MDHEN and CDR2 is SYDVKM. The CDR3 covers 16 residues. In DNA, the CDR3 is TGTGCCAGCAGGAAAAAAGCGGGAGGCTACACCGGGGAGCTGTTTTTT. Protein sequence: CASRKKAGGYTGELFF.

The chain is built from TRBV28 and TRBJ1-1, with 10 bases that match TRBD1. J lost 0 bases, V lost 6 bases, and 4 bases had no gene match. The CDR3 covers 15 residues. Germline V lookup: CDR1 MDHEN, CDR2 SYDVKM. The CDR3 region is CASSQGQGLNTEAFF. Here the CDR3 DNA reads TGTGCCAGCAGCCAGGGACAGGGGCTGAACACTGAAGCTTTCTTT. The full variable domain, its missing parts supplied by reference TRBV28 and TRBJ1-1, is DVKVTQSSRYLVKRTGEKVFLECVQDMDHENMFWYRQDPGLGLRLIYFSYDVKMKEKGDIPEGYSVSREKKERFSLILESASTNQTSMYLCASSQGQGLNTEAFFGQGTRLTVV.

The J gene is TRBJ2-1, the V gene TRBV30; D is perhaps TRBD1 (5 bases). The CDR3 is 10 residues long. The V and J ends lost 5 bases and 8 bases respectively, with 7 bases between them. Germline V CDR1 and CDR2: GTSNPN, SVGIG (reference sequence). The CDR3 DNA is TGTGCCTGGCAGGGCCATGAGCAGTTCTTC. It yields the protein CAWQGHEQFF. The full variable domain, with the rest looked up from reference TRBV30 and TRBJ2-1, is SQTIHQWPATLVQPVGSPLSLECTVEGTSNPNLYWYRQAAGRGLQLLFYSVGIGQISSEVPQNLSASRPQDRQFILSSKKLLLSDSGFYLCAWQGHEQFFGPGTRLTVL.

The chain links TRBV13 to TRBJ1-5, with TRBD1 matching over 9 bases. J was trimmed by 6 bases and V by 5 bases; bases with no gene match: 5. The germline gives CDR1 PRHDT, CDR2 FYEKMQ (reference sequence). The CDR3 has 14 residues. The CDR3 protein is CASSGQGRSQPQHF. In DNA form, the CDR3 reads TGTGCCAGCAGCGGACAGGGGCGGAGTCAGCCCCAGCATTTT. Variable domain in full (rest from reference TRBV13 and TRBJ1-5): AAGVIQSPRHLIKEKRETATLKCYPIPRHDTVYWYQQGPGQDPQFLISFYEKMQSDKGSIPDRFSAQQFSDYHSELNMSSLELGDSALYFCASSGQGRSQPQHFGDGTRLSIL.

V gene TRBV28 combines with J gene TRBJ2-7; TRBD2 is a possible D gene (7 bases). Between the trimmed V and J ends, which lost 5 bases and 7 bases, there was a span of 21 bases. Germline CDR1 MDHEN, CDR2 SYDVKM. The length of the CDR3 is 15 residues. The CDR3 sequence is CASSPSGGPVWEQYF. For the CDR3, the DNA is TGTGCCAGCAGTCCTTCGGGGGGCCCGGTTTGGGAGCAGTACTTC.

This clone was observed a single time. CDR3 protein: CAISGAGDQPQHF. CDR3 sequence (DNA): TGTGCCATCAGTGGAGCCGGGGATCAGCCCCAGCATTTT. V usage is TRBV10-3 and J usage is TRBJ1-5; D call uncertain. The CDR3 extends over 13 amino acids. V was cut by 4 bases and J by 5 bases, with 9 bases left in between. Looked up from germline, CDR1 is ENHRY and CDR2 is SYGVKD.

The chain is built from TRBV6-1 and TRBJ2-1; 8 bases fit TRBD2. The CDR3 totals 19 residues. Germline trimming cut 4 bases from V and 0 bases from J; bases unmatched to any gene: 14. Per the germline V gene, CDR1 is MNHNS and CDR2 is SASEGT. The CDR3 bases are TGTGCCAGCAGTGGGGGACTAGTGGGGGGCCTTAGCTCCTACAATGAGCAGTTCTTC. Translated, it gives CASSGGLVGGLSSYNEQFF.

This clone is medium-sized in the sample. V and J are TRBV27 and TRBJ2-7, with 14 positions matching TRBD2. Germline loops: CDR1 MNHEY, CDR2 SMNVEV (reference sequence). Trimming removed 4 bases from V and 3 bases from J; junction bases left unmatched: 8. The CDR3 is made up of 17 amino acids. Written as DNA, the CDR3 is TGTGCCAGCAGTTCCCGGGGGACTAGCGGGAGTATCTACGAGCAGTACTTC. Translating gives CASSSRGTSGSIYEQYF.

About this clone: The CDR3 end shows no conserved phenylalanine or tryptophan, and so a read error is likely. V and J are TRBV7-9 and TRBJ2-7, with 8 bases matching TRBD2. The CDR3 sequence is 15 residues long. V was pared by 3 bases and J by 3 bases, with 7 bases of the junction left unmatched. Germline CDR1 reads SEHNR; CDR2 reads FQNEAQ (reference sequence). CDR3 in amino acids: CASSFREGHIYEQYL. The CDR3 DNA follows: TGTGCCAGCAGCTTCCGGGAGGGCCATATCTACGAGCAGTACCTC.

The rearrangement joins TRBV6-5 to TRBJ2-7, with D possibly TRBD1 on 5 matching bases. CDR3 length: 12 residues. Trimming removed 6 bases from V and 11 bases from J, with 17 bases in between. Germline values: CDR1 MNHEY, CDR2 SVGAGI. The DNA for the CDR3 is TGTGCCAGCAGACCCCGGTCAGGGATTGAGTACTTC. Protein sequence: CASRPRSGIEYF.

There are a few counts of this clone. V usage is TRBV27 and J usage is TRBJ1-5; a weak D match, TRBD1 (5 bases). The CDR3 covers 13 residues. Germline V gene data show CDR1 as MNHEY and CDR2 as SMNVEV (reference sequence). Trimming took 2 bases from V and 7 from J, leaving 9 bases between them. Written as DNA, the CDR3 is TGTGCCAGCAGTTTAAGGGGTGGGCAGCCCCAGCATTTT. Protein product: CASSLRGGQPQHF.

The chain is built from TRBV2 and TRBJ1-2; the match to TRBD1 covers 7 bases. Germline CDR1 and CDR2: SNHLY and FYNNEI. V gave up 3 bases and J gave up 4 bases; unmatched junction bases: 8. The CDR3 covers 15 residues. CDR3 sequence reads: CASSDSRTGLYGYTF. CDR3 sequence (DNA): TGTGCCAGCAGTGATTCGCGGACAGGTCTCTATGGCTACACCTTC.

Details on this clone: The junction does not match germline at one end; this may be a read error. CDR3 nucleotides: TGTGCCACCAGCTTCTCTAGCGGGAGGGTTGCAGATACGCAGTATTTT. It is translated as CATSFSSGRVADTQYF. The chain combines TRBV7-2 with TRBJ2-3; 12 positions agree with TRBD2. This CDR3 spans 16 amino acids. Germline V lookup: CDR1 SGHTA, CDR2 FQGNSA.

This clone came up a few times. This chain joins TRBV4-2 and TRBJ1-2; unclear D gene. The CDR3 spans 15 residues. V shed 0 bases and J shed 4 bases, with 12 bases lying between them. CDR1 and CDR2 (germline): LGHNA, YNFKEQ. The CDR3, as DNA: TGTGCCAGCAGCCAAGAACAGAGACAAATCTATGGCTACACCTTC. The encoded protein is CASSQEQRQIYGYTF.